This T cell receptor beta chain comes out of a study of OX40 agonist ivuxolimab in advanced cancers. With 4 bases removed from V and 0 bases from J, the gap between germline ends came to 6 bases. The germline V gene has CDR1 MGHDK and CDR2 SYGVNS. The CDR3 length is 13 residues. The data were produced by immunoSEQ multiplex PCR, yet TCRdb's version contains in-frame clones alone and is incomplete. The data contain tens of thousands of clones, around 83% of them singletons. Findings of the study overall: Among some nonresponders, normalized T-cell clonal expansion was also low.

With respect to this clone: Its antigen remains unidentified.

The chain uses TRBV25-1 and TRBJ1-1; D unresolved. The clonotype originates from an adult with an advanced solid tumor such as melanoma, head and neck, liver or kidney cancer. The sequencing used CD4+ or CD8+ T cells sorted from blood, collected in a trial of the OX40 agonist ivuxolimab. The CDR3 region is CASSVAVNTEAFF. The CDR3 coding sequence is TGTGCCAGCAGTGTAGCCGTGAACACTGAAGCTTTCTTT.